What follows are 20 T cell receptor beta chains derived from one specimen sequenced in a study of blood T cell repertoires in COVID-19. Libraries were prepared by immunoSEQ multiplex PCR; TCRdb keeps only in-frame clonotypes and omits some of them. The sample has 130,000 or so clones; roughly 71% are singletons. The sample was peripheral blood. Every receptor here comes from a man older than 75 with acute or convalescent COVID-19.

This clone has just a few counts. The V gene is TRBV4-2, the J gene TRBJ1-5; D may be TRBD1 (6 bases). Trimming left V 2 bases short and J 5 bases short, with 13 bases between. Germline V gene lookup returns CDR1 LGHNA and CDR2 YNFKEQ. This CDR3 comprises 15 residues. The CDR3: CASSQPGRGDQPQHF. The CDR3 nucleotides read TGTGCCAGCAGCCAACCGGGCAGGGGTGATCAGCCCCAGCATTTT.

The chain is built from TRBV5-1 and TRBJ2-5, with a weak D call TRBD1 (5 bases). The V and J ends lost 2 bases and 4 bases respectively, with 12 bases between them. Germline V gene lookup returns CDR1 SGHRS and CDR2 YFSETQ. This CDR3 is 14 amino acids long. CDR3 in DNA: TGCGCCAGCAGCTTAGGATTTGGGGCAGAGACCCAGTACTTC. As protein: CASSLGFGAETQYF.

The chain employs TRBV19 and TRBJ1-2; tentative D call: TRBD1 (6 bases). Looked up from germline, CDR1 is LNHDA and CDR2 is SQIVND (reference sequence). The CDR3 is 17 amino acids. V shed 6 bases and J shed 1 base, with 21 bases lying between them. The CDR3 region is CASSDTPGTTNNYGYTF. As DNA, the CDR3 is TGTGCCAGTAGCGATACTCCCGGGACAACTAATAACTATGGCTACACCTTC.

The chain uses TRBV18 and TRBJ1-4, with D perhaps TRBD1 (5 bases). Germline CDR1 and CDR2: KGHSH and LQKENI. The CDR3 has 18 amino acids. Between the trimmed V and J ends, which lost 0 bases and 3 bases, there was a span of 17 bases. The CDR3 bases are TGTGCCAGCTCACCACCGGTGGAGCAGGGTCGACCTAATGAAAAACTGTTTTTT. Translation gives CASSPPVEQGRPNEKLFF.

This sequence joins TRBV5-4 and TRBJ2-3; D gene ambiguous. The CDR3 sequence is 14 residues long. Trimming removed 4 bases at V and 3 bases at J, with 12 bases between. The germline V gene encodes CDR1 SGHNT and CDR2 YYREEE (reference sequence). CDR3 sequence: CASSVGKSTDTQYF. The CDR3, as DNA: TGTGCCAGCAGCGTGGGAAAGAGTACAGATACGCAGTATTTT. Variable domain in full (rest from reference TRBV5-4 and TRBJ2-3): ETGVTQSPTHLIKTRGQQVTLRCSSQSGHNTVSWYQQALGQGPQFIFQYYREEENGRGNFPPRFSGLQFPNYSSELNVNALELDDSALYLCASSVGKSTDTQYFGPGTRLTVL.

The rearrangement joins TRBV28 to TRBJ2-7; a possible D gene is TRBD2 (6 bases). The CDR3 is 16 amino acids. Trimming took 10 bases from V and 5 from J, leaving 27 bases between them. Germline CDR1 reads MDHEN; CDR2 reads SYDVKM. DNA for the CDR3: TGTGCCACAACCGGGGGAGGATGGATTCTTTCCCACGAGCAGTACTTC. Its protein is CATTGGGWILSHEQYF.

This clone was seen just once. The chain couples TRBV5-1 to TRBJ2-3, with 13 bases identical to TRBD2. The CDR3 runs 16 residues. Germline lookup yields CDR1 SGHRS and CDR2 YFSETQ. V lost 0 bases to trimming and J lost 6 bases; unmatched junction nucleotides: 4. In DNA form, the CDR3 reads TGCGCCAGCAGCTTGGCACTAGCGGGGGGGCAGGATACGCAGTATTTT. It is translated as CASSLALAGGQDTQYF.

The chain employs TRBV28 and TRBJ2-7, with TRBD1 identical over 7 bases. V lost 6 bases and J lost 1; bases outside the gene matches: 6. The CDR3 runs 14 residues. CDR1 is MDHEN, CDR2 SYDVKM, per germline. CDR3 coding DNA: TGTGCCAGCAGCGGGACAGACTCTTCCTACGAGCAGTACTTC. Its translation: CASSGTDSSYEQYF.

The chain couples TRBV3-1 (or the pseudogene TRBV3-2) to TRBJ2-2; D remains unclear. This CDR3 region has 12 residues. The germline V and J ends were trimmed by 6 bases and 7 bases, with 9 bases remaining between them. In germline, CDR1 is LGHDT, CDR2 YNNKEL (reference sequence). The CDR3 sequence: CASRSISGELFF. DNA for the CDR3: TGTGCCAGCAGAAGTATTAGCGGGGAGCTGTTTTTT.

In its sample, this clone was seen once. The genes are TRBV6-5 and TRBJ2-2, with a tentative D call TRBD2 (7 bases). Trimming took off 6 bases at V and 5 bases at J, with 13 bases between the two ends. This CDR3 is built from 14 residues. Germline assignment: CDR1 MNHEY and CDR2 SVGAGI. This CDR3 reads CASRGGLGTGELFF. The CDR3 coding sequence is TGTGCCAGCAGGGGGGGGCTTGGAACCGGGGAGCTGTTTTTT.

The rearrangement joins TRBV10-2 to TRBJ2-1, with D maybe TRBD2 (6 bases). V shed 6 bases and J shed 3 bases, with 12 bases lying between them. CDR1 and CDR2 (germline): WSHSY, SAAADI. This CDR3 is 14 amino acids long. CDR3 nucleotides: TGCGCCAGCAGGGGGACTTACAACTACAATGAGCAGTTCTTC. Amino acids: CASRGTYNYNEQFF.

The chain has TRBV5-6 and TRBJ1-4, with 10 bases matching TRBD1. CDR3 size: 14 residues. Trimming at V came to 6 bases and at J to 8 bases, leaving 7 bases not matched to a gene. Germline assignment: CDR1 SGHDT and CDR2 YYEEEE. Here the CDR3 reads CASIRQGAGEKLFF. CDR3 nucleotide sequence: TGTGCCAGCATACGACAGGGGGCCGGCGAAAAACTGTTTTTT.

J is TRBJ2-1 and V is TRBV5-1; D might be TRBD1 (5 bases). The V end lost 4 bases, the J end lost 10 bases, and 12 bases lay between the germline ends. The germline CDR1 and CDR2 sequences are SGHRS and YFSETQ. The CDR3 has 12 amino acids. The CDR3 region is CASSGAYREQFF. CDR3 bases: TGCGCCAGCAGCGGGGCTTACAGGGAGCAGTTCTTC. The variable domain in full, with the rest retrieved from reference TRBV5-1 and TRBJ2-1, is KAGVTQTPRYLIKTRGQQVTLSCSPISGHRSVSWYQQTPGQGLQFLFEYFSETQRNKGNFPGRFSGRQFSNSRSEMNVSTLELGDSALYLCASSGAYREQFFGPGTRLTVL.

The chain couples TRBV7-2 to TRBJ2-1; TRBD2 aligns across 7 bases. CDR3 size: 16 residues. Per the germline V gene, CDR1 is SGHTA and CDR2 is FQGNSA. V gave up 4 bases and J gave up 3 bases; unmatched junction bases: 9. The CDR3 loop reads CASSSERGLGYNEQFF. The DNA of the CDR3 is TGTGCCAGCAGCTCCGAGCGGGGATTGGGCTACAATGAGCAGTTCTTC. Drawing the rest from reference TRBV7-2 and TRBJ2-1, the complete variable domain is GAGVSQSPSNKVTEKGKDVELRCDPISGHTALYWYRQSLGQGLEFLIYFQGNSAPDKSGLPSDRFSAERTGGSVSTLTIQRTQQEDSAVYLCASSSERGLGYNEQFFGPGTRLTVL.

This clone came up once. The J gene is TRBJ1-1, the V gene TRBV21-1; the D call of TRBD1 is as the table states it, not checked on the DNA. TRBV21-1 is assigned pseudogene status. There are 16 residues in the CDR3. CDR3 protein: CASSKAVQGRYTEAFF. CDR3 DNA: TGTGCCAGCAGCAAAGCAGTACAGGGGCGGTACACTGAAGCTTTCTTT.

CDR3 nucleotide sequence: TGCGCCAGCAGCCAGCGTCAGACCGGGACTAGCGGGGGGGTGATTTCGGAGACCCAGTACTTC. This sequence encodes CASSQRQTGTSGGVISETQYF. This chain joins TRBV4-1 and TRBJ2-5, with 16 bases identical to TRBD2. The length of the CDR3 is 21 residues. J was trimmed by 5 bases and V by 3 bases; bases with no gene match: 18. Per germline, CDR1 MGHRA and CDR2 YSYEKL.

The chain combines TRBV6-1 with TRBJ1-6; weak D call: TRBD1 (6 bases). The V end was cut by 2 bases, the J end by 7 bases, with 18 bases between. Germline loops: CDR1 MNHNS, CDR2 SASEGT. The CDR3 covers 17 residues. In DNA form, the CDR3 reads TGTGCCAGCAGTGAAAAGGGGAGGGGGGGTCGAAATTCACCCCTCCACTTT. Translated, it gives CASSEKGRGGRNSPLHF.

This clone was seen a few times. The rearrangement links TRBV6-2 or TRBV6-3 to TRBJ1-1; 8 nucleotides align to TRBD1. Losses at the gene ends were 4 bases for V and 5 bases for J; bases not matched to a gene: 6. Germline lookup yields CDR1 MNHEY and CDR2 SVGEGT. The CDR3 spans 14 residues. The CDR3 sequence: CASSLQGGWTEAFF. DNA for the CDR3: TGTGCCAGCAGTTTACAGGGGGGATGGACTGAAGCTTTCTTT.

The chain couples TRBV7-2 to TRBJ1-5; D unclear. V was pared by 5 bases and J by 9 bases, with 8 bases between. The CDR3 extends over 11 amino acids. Germline CDR1 reads SGHTA; CDR2 reads FQGNSA. The CDR3 is CASSLGGPQHF. CDR3 nucleotides: TGTGCCAGCAGCCTCGGAGGGCCCCAGCATTTT.

This chain connects TRBV19 to TRBJ2-2, with TRBD1 matching 8 bases. V shed 7 bases, J shed 7 bases, and the junction held 8 bases outside the gene matches. Germline V gene sequence: CDR1 LNHDA, CDR2 SQIVND (reference sequence). There are 14 residues in the CDR3. The DNA for the CDR3 is TGTGCCAGTATTGGGGACAGGAGGGACGGGGAGCTGTTTTTT. Translated: CASIGDRRDGELFF. Together with reference TRBV19 and TRBJ2-2, the CDR3 gives the full variable domain: DGGITQSPKYLFRKEGQNVTLSCEQNLNHDAMYWYRQDPGQGLRLIYYSQIVNDFQKGDIAEGYSVSREKKESFPLTVTSAQKNPTAFYLCASIGDRRDGELFFGEGSRLTVL.